This T cell receptor beta chain was sequenced during a study of OX40 agonist ivuxolimab in advanced cancers. Sequencing used immunoSEQ multiplex PCR; TCRdb keeps in-frame clones, though not all of them. The data show roughly 60,000 clones, about 89% seen once. The material was CD4+ or CD8+ T cells sorted from blood, obtained in a trial of the OX40 agonist ivuxolimab. The source of this sequence is an adult with an advanced solid tumor such as melanoma, head and neck, liver or kidney cancer.

The CDR3 bases are TGTGCCAGCAGCCAGCGCCGTGTAGCGGGGGCCTACAATGAGCAGTTCTTC. This sequence encodes CASSQRRVAGAYNEQFF. This chain connects TRBV9 to TRBJ2-1; 9 bases match TRBD2. This CDR3 spans 17 amino acids. Germline loops: CDR1 SGDLS, CDR2 YYNGEE. J was trimmed by 2 bases and V by 4 bases; bases with no gene match: 10.